The text below deals with one T cell receptor (beta chain). The antigen is not known. This CDR3 is 15 amino acids long. V was pared by 0 bases and J by 5 bases, with 12 bases between. Germline V gene lookup returns CDR1 SGHRS and CDR2 YFSETQ. These data originate in a study of siplizumab effects on memory and regulatory T cells. Study-wide results and caveats: With siplizumab, Treg-derived clones averaged around 70% of mappable alloreactive CD4+ clones, versus less than 35% in controls.

Generated by immunoSEQ multiplex PCR, the TCRdb table keeps only in-frame clones and is missing some. Among about 100,000 clones listed, around 95% were seen once. The sequence was obtained from a human donor in good health. The rearrangement joins TRBV5-1 to TRBJ2-1; tentative D call: TRBD2 (6 bases). Sequencing was done on a sample of Tregs sorted from blood. Here the CDR3 DNA reads TGCGCCAGCAGCTTGGGACTAGTCAAGCACAATGAGCAGTTCTTC. Protein: CASSLGLVKHNEQFF.